The 20 T cell receptor beta chains below come from one sample, sequenced in a study of blood T cell repertoires in COVID-19. Profiling relied on immunoSEQ multiplex PCR, and the TCRdb table lists in-frame clones only, not all of them. This sample carries more than 150,000 clones, about 90% of them seen once, and the ten largest clones take 3% to 4%. Sample: peripheral blood. The receptors come from a woman in her seventies with acute or convalescent COVID-19.

This clone was seen a few times. This sequence joins TRBV2 and TRBJ2-3; D remains ambiguous. V was clipped by 7 bases and J by 8 bases, with 13 bases between them. This CDR3 spans 12 amino acids. Germline loops: CDR1 SNHLY, CDR2 FYNNEI. The CDR3: CASTFPRGTQYF. Here the CDR3 DNA reads TGTGCCAGCACCTTCCCCCGAGGTACGCAGTATTTT.

V is TRBV27 and J is TRBJ1-1, with a tentative D call TRBD1 (6 bases). The V gene lost 5 bases and the J gene lost 4 bases, with 17 bases spanning the gap. Germline-derived CDR1 and CDR2 are MNHEY and SMNVEV (reference sequence). The CDR3 sequence is 15 residues long. DNA for the CDR3: TGTGCCAGCAGTCACTCGACAGGTCTAGGCACTGAAGCTTTCTTT. Translating gives CASSHSTGLGTEAFF.

The chain recombines TRBV6-5 with TRBJ1-4; TRBD1 agrees at 9 bases. V gave up 2 bases and J gave up 4 bases; unmatched junction bases: 2. CDR3 length: 15 amino acids. In germline, CDR1 is MNHEY, CDR2 SVGAGI. CDR3 sequence: CASSYDRGGNEKLFF. CDR3 coding DNA: TGTGCCAGCAGTTACGACAGGGGGGGTAATGAAAAACTGTTTTTT.

J is TRBJ2-1 and V is TRBV4-2, with 12 bases aligning to TRBD2. CDR1 is LGHNA and CDR2 is YNFKEQ in the germline V gene. The V segment lost 4 bases and the J segment 4 bases; nucleotides outside the gene matches: 2. The CDR3 is 15 residues long. Here the CDR3 reads CASSLTSGGYNEQFF. CDR3 nucleotides: TGTGCCAGCAGCCTCACTAGCGGGGGGTACAATGAGCAGTTCTTC.

V gene TRBV12-3 or TRBV12-4 combines with J gene TRBJ2-5; D might be TRBD2 (5 bases). Trimming took 5 bases from V and 1 from J, leaving 8 bases between them. There are 13 residues in the CDR3. CDR3 region: CASSVRVQETQYF. For the CDR3, the DNA is TGTGCCAGCAGTGTGAGGGTCCAAGAGACCCAGTACTTC.

This clone showed up just once. As DNA, the CDR3 is TGTGCCAGCAGTCCGGGGGGCCAGAACACTGAAGCTTTCTTT. Protein: CASSPGGQNTEAFF. The rearrangement uses TRBV6-2 or TRBV6-3 and TRBJ1-1; D perhaps matches TRBD1 (6 bases). V shed 5 bases and J shed 1 base, with 11 bases lying between them. The V gene's germline CDR1 is MNHEY and CDR2 SVGEGT. The CDR3 loop spans 14 amino acids.

The chain couples TRBV5-6 to TRBJ1-6; 8 bases are shared with TRBD1. V shed 0 bases and J 3 bases; nucleotides not matched to a gene: 8. This CDR3 region has 18 residues. The germline V gene has CDR1 SGHDT and CDR2 YYEEEE. The CDR3 region is CASSLEVAGGLYNSPLHF. The CDR3 DNA reads as TGTGCCAGCAGCTTGGAAGTGGCAGGGGGCCTCTATAATTCACCCCTCCACTTT.

The genes are TRBV19 and TRBJ1-1; 9 bases are a match to TRBD1. The germline V gene encodes CDR1 LNHDA and CDR2 SQIVND (reference sequence). V lost 2 bases, J lost 0 bases, and 4 bases stayed unmatched. The CDR3 has 16 residues. DNA for the CDR3: TGTGCCAGTAGTATAAACAGGGGGCTGGTGAACACTGAAGCTTTCTTT. It yields the protein CASSINRGLVNTEAFF.

The chain links TRBV19 to TRBJ1-3; D gene ambiguous. Germline-derived CDR1 and CDR2 are LNHDA and SQIVND (reference sequence). The CDR3 totals 15 residues. V was trimmed by 9 bases and J by 3 bases, leaving 18 bases between them. This CDR3 reads CASRSLLVGGNTIYF. Here the CDR3 DNA reads TGTGCCAGCAGGTCCCTCCTTGTAGGTGGAAACACCATATATTTT.

In DNA form, the CDR3 reads TGTGCCAGCAGTGAAGCCTCAGGGGCCGATACGCAGTATTTT. Translation gives CASSEASGADTQYF. The chain uses TRBV2 and TRBJ2-3; TRBD1 is a possible D gene (6 bases). The germline V gene encodes CDR1 SNHLY and CDR2 FYNNEI. CDR3 size: 14 residues. Trimming stripped 0 bases from V and 6 bases from J, with 10 bases between.

The rearrangement joins TRBV29-1 to TRBJ1-2; 8 bases align to TRBD1. Trimming at V came to 3 bases and at J to 8 bases, leaving 8 bases not matched to a gene. This CDR3 has 13 amino acids. Germline V lookup: CDR1 SQVTM, CDR2 ANQGSEA. The CDR3 nucleotides read TGCAGCGTTGATCAGGGGGCATTGGGAGGCTACACCTTC. It codes for CSVDQGALGGYTF. The whole variable domain, filled in from reference TRBV29-1 and TRBJ1-2, reads SAVISQKPSRDICQRGTSLTIQCQVDSQVTMMFWYRQQPGQSLTLIATANQGSEATYESGFVIDKFPISRPNLTFSTLTVSNMSPEDSSIYLCSVDQGALGGYTFGSGTRLTVV.

As concerns this clone: This specimen includes other DNA sequences encoding the same CDR3. The chain has TRBV19 and TRBJ1-2; tentatively, D is TRBD1 (6 bases). This CDR3 has 13 amino acids. CDR1 LNHDA and CDR2 SQIVND come from the germline V gene (reference sequence). The V and J ends lost 1 base and 4 bases respectively, with 7 bases between them. The CDR3, as DNA: TGTGCCAGTAGTATAGGGACAGCCTATGGCTACACCTTC. Translation: CASSIGTAYGYTF.

The CDR3, as DNA: TGCAGCGTTCCAAACAGGGTTGACACTGAAGCTTTCTTT. Translating it yields CSVPNRVDTEAFF. The V gene is TRBV29-1, the J gene TRBJ1-1; possibly TRBD1 for D (6 bases). CDR3 length equals 13 residues. The V end lost 5 bases, the J end lost 3 bases, and 13 bases lay between the germline ends. CDR1 SQVTM and CDR2 ANQGSEA come from the germline V gene.

The chain employs TRBV4-2 and TRBJ1-4; 8 bases line up with TRBD1. V trimming: 4 bases; J trimming: 7 bases; junction bases outside the gene matches: 5. Germline V gene data show CDR1 as LGHNA and CDR2 as YNFKEQ. This CDR3 comprises 14 residues. CDR3 DNA sequence: TGTGCCAGCAGCCCGGACAGGGATAGTGAAAAACTGTTTTTT. This gives the protein CASSPDRDSEKLFF.

This clone has a single count. The rearrangement joins TRBV19 to TRBJ1-1, with a tentative D call TRBD1 (5 bases). This CDR3 spans 17 amino acids. Trimming removed 1 base from V and 0 bases from J, with 15 bases in between. Germline lookup yields CDR1 LNHDA and CDR2 SQIVND (reference sequence). CDR3 in DNA: TGTGCCAGTAGTATAGGCTCCTTGAGCAGGGTGAACACTGAAGCTTTCTTT. Its protein product is CASSIGSLSRVNTEAFF.

This chain uses TRBV5-1 with TRBJ2-6; D may be TRBD1 (5 bases). V shed 0 bases and J shed 0 bases, with 7 bases lying between them. The CDR3 covers 16 residues. Germline CDR1 SGHRS, CDR2 YFSETQ. The CDR3 coding sequence is TGCGCCAGCAGCTTGGGACAGAGCTCTGGGGCCAACGTCCTGACTTTC. Its translation is CASSLGQSSGANVLTF.

The chain joins TRBV4-3 to TRBJ2-1; TRBD2 is a possible D gene (6 bases). This CDR3 comprises 13 residues. CDR1 is LGHNA and CDR2 is YSLEER in the germline V gene. V lost 0 bases and J 13 bases, leaving 13 bases between the germline ends. The CDR3 DNA reads as TGCGCCAGCAGCCAAGATTATCCTAGCGCACAGTTCTTC. Protein sequence: CASSQDYPSAQFF.

V gene TRBV5-1 combines with J gene TRBJ2-2, with 9 bases identical to TRBD1. The trim removed 0 bases at V and 5 bases at J, leaving 5 bases unmatched. In germline, CDR1 is SGHRS, CDR2 YFSETQ. The CDR3 has 16 residues. This chain's CDR3 is CASSLGDRVGTGELFF. CDR3 nucleotide sequence: TGCGCCAGCAGCTTGGGGGACAGGGTTGGAACCGGGGAGCTGTTTTTT.

The rearrangement uses TRBV4-2 and TRBJ2-1; 7 nucleotides line up with TRBD1. The CDR3 consists of 16 residues. Germline V gene lookup returns CDR1 LGHNA and CDR2 YNFKEQ. V dropped 0 bases and J dropped 4; count of bases not matched to a gene: 6. The CDR3 loop is CASSQDTGQSYNEQFF. The CDR3 nucleotides are TGTGCCAGCAGCCAAGATACGGGACAGTCTTACAATGAGCAGTTCTTC.

This chain uses TRBV28 with TRBJ1-5, with 7 bases identical to TRBD1. The CDR3 has 14 residues. Germline V lookup: CDR1 MDHEN, CDR2 SYDVKM. Unmatched junction bases numbered 2, after V lost 5 bases and J lost 1 base. As DNA, the CDR3 is TGTGCCAGCAGTGCGGGACAGAGCAATCAGCCCCAGCATTTT. The encoded protein is CASSAGQSNQPQHF.